This TCR beta chain was captured by sequencing in a study of T cell responses to AZD1222 COVID-19 vaccine. As concerns this clone: The antigen is unknown.

Study-wide results and caveats: Nearly half of spike-specific TCRs reportedly target variant regions that are unmutated in the B.1.351 and B.1.1.7 variants.

Repertoires were generated with immunoSEQ multiplex PCR, while TCRdb's copy carries only in-frame clones and drops some. This repertoire shows about 79,000 clones, about 91% found once; its top ten account for approximately 7%. CDR1 is SQVTM, CDR2 ANQGSEA, per germline. The CDR3 length is 13 residues. V dropped 6 bases and J dropped 4; count of bases not matched to a gene: 3. The source of this sequence is an adult in good health. This rearrangement joins TRBV29-1 to TRBJ2-1, with 10 bases lining up with TRBD1. This sample comprised peripheral blood, obtained on day 0 of MenACWY control vaccination. The CDR3 sequence: CSVRDRGYNEQFF. The CDR3 region has the DNA TGCAGCGTACGGGACAGGGGATACAATGAGCAGTTCTTC.